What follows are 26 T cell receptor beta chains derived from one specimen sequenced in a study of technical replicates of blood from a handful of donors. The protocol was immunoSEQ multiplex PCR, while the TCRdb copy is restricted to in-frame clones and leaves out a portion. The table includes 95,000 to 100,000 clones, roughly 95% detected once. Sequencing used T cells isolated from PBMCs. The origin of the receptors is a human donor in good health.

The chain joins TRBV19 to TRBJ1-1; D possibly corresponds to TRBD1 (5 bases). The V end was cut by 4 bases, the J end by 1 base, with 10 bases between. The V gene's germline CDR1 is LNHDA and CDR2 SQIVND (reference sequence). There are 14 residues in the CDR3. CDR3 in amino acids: CASSTRAKNTEAFF. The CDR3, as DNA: TGTGCCAGTAGTACCAGGGCAAAGAACACTGAAGCTTTCTTT. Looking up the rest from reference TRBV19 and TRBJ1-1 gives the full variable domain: DGGITQSPKYLFRKEGQNVTLSCEQNLNHDAMYWYRQDPGQGLRLIYYSQIVNDFQKGDIAEGYSVSREKKESFPLTVTSAQKNPTAFYLCASSTRAKNTEAFFGQGTRLTVV.

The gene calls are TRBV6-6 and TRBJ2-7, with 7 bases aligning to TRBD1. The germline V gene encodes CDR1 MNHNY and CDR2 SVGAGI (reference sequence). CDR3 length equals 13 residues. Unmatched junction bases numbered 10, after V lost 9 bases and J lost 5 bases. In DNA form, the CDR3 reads TGTGCCAGTATAGGTAGACAGGGCCACGAGCAGTACTTC. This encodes CASIGRQGHEQYF.

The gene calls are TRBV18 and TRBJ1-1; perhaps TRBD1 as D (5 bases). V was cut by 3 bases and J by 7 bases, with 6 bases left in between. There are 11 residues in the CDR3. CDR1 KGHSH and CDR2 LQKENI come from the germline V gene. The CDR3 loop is CASSPTGEAFF. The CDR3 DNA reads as TGTGCCAGCTCACCCACAGGTGAAGCTTTCTTT.

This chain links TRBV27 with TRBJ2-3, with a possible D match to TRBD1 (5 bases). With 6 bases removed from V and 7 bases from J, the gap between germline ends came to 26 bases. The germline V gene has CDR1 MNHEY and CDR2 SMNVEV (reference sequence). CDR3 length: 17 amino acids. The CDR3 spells CASSPIGWGADSYTQYF. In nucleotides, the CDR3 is TGTGCCAGCAGCCCAATTGGGTGGGGCGCCGACTCTTATACGCAGTATTTT.

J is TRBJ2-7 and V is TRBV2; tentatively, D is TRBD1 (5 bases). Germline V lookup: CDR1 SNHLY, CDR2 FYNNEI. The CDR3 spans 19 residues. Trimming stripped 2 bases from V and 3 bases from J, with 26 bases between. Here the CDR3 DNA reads TGTGCCAGCAGTGAAAAATTAATTATTCGGTTAAGGGGCAGCTACGAGCAGTACTTC. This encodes CASSEKLIIRLRGSYEQYF.

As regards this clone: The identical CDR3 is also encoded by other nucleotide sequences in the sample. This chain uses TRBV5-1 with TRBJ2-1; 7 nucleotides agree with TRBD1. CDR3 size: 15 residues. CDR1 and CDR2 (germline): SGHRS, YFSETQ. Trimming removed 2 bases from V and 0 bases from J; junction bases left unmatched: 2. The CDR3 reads CASSLGGGSYNEQFF. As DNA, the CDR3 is TGCGCCAGCAGCTTAGGGGGCGGCTCCTACAATGAGCAGTTCTTC.

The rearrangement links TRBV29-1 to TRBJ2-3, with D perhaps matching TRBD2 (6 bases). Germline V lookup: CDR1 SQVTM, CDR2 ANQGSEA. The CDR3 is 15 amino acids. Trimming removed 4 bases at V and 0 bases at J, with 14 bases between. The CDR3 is CSVVIAEHSTDTQYF. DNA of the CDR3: TGCAGCGTTGTGATAGCGGAGCATAGCACAGATACGCAGTATTTT.

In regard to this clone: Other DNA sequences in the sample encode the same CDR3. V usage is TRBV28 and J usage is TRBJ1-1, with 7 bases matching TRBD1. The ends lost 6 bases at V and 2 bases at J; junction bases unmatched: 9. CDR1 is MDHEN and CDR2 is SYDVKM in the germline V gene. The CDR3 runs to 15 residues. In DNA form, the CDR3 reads TGTGCCAGCAGCAGTGCTGGGACAGCTAACACTGAAGCTTTCTTT. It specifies CASSSAGTANTEAFF.

The DNA of the CDR3 is TGTGCCACCAGCAATAGACGGGGCAATCAGCCCCAGCATTTT. This translates into CATSNRRGNQPQHF. J is TRBJ1-5 and V is TRBV15; no reliable D call. Germline CDR1 LNHNV, CDR2 YYDKDF (reference sequence). The CDR3 extends over 14 amino acids. With 4 bases removed from V and 2 bases from J, the gap between germline ends came to 9 bases.

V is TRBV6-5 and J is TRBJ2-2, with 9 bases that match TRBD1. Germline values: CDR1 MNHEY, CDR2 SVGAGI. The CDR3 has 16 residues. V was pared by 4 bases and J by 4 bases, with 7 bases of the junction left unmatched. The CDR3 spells CASSSEDRGVTGELFF. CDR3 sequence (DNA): TGTGCCAGCAGTTCCGAGGACAGGGGAGTCACCGGGGAGCTGTTTTTT.

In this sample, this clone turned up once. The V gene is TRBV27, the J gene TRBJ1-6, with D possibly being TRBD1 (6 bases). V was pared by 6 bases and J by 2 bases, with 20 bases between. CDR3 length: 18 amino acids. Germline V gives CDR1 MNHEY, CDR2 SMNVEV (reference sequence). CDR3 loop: CASRSTLIQGPYNSPLHF. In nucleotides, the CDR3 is TGTGCCAGCAGATCTACTCTCATACAGGGCCCCTATAATTCACCCCTCCACTTT.

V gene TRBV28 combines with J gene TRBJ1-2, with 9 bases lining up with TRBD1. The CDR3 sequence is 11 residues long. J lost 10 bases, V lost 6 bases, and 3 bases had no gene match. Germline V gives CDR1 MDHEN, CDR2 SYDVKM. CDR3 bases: TGTGCCAGCAGGACAGGGGGGTCCTACACCTTC. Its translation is CASRTGGSYTF.

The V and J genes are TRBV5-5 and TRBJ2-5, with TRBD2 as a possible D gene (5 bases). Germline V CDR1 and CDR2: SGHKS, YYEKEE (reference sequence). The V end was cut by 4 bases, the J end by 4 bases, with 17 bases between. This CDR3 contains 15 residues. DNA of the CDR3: TGTGCCAGCAGCCCGATCGAGCGGAGGAGAGAGACCCAGTACTTC. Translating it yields CASSPIERRRETQYF.

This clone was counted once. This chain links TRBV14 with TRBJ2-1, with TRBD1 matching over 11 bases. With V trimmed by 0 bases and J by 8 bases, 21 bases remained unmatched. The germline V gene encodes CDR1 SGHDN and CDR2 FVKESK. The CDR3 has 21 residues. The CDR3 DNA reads TGTGCCAGCAGCCAAGATAGCGTGGGACAGGGGGGACGTATTTCTGTCGATGAGCAGTTCTTC. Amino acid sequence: CASSQDSVGQGGRISVDEQFF. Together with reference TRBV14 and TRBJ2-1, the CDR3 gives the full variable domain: EAGVTQFPSHSVIEKGQTVTLRCDPISGHDNLYWYRRVMGKEIKFLLHFVKESKQDESGMPNNRFLAERTGGTYSTLKVQPAELEDSGVYFCASSQDSVGQGGRISVDEQFFGPGTRLTVL.

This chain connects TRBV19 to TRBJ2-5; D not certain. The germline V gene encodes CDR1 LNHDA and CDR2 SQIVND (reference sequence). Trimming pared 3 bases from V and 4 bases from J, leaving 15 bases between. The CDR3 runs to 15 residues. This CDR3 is CASSMEWNGVETQYF. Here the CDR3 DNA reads TGTGCCAGTAGTATGGAGTGGAACGGCGTAGAGACCCAGTACTTC.

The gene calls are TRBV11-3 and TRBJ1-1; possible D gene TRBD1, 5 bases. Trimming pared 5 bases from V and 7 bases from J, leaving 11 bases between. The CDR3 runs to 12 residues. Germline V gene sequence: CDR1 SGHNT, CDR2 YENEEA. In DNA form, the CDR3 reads TGTGCCAGCAGCCTCAGGACATTTGAAGCTTTCTTT. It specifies CASSLRTFEAFF.

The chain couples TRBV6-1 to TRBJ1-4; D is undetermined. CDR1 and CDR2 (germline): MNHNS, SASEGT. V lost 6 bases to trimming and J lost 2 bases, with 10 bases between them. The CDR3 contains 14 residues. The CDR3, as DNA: TGTGCCAGCAGCGTTAGTGATACTAATGAAAAACTGTTTTTT. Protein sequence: CASSVSDTNEKLFF.

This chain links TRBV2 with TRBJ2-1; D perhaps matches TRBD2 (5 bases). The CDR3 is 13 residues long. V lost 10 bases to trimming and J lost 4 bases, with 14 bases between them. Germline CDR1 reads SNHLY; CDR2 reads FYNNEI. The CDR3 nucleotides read TGTGCCACCCATATCGAGCGGTACAATGAGCAGTTCTTC. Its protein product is CATHIERYNEQFF.

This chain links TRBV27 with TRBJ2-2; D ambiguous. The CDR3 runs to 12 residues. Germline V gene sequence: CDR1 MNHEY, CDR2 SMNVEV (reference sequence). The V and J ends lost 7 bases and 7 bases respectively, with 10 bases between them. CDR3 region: CASINWSGELFF. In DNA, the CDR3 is TGTGCCAGCATAAATTGGAGCGGGGAGCTGTTTTTT.

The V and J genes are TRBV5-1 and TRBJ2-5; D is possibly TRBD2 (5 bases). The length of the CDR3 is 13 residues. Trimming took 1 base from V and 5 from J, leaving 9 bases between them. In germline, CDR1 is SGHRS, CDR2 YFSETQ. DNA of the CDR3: TGCGCCAGCAGCTTGCTAGCTGGGGAGACCCAGTACTTC. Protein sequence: CASSLLAGETQYF.

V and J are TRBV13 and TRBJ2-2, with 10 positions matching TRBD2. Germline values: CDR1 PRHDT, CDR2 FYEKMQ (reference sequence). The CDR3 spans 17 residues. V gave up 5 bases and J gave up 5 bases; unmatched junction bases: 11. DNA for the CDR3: TGTGCCAGCAGCGGTGGTCCGGGGACTAGCGTGACCGGGGAGCTGTTTTTT. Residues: CASSGGPGTSVTGELFF.

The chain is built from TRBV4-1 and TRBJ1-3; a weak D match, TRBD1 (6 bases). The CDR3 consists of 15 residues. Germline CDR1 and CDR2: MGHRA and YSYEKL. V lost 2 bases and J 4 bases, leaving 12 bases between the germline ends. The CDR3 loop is CASSQLTGGGNTIYF. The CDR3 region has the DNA TGCGCCAGCAGCCAACTGACAGGTGGGGGAAACACCATATATTTT.

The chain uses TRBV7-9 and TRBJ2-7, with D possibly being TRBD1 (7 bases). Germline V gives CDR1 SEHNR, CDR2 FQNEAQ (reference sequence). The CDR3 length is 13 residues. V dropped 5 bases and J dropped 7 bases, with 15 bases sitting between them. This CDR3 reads CASSPTGAGEQYF. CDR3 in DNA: TGTGCCAGCAGCCCTACAGGGGCGGGGGAGCAGTACTTC.

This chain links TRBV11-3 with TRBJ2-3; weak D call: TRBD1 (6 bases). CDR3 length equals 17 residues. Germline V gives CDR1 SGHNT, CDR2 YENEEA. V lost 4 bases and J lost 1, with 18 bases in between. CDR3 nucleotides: TGTGCCAGCAGCTCCATGACAGGCGCAGCCCGCACAGATACGCAGTATTTT. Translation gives CASSSMTGAARTDTQYF.

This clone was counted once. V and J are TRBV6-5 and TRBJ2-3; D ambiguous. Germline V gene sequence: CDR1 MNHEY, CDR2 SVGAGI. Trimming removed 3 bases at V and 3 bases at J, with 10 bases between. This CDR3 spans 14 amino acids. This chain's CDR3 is CASSYQWRTDTQYF. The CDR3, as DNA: TGTGCCAGCAGTTATCAGTGGAGAACAGATACGCAGTATTTT.

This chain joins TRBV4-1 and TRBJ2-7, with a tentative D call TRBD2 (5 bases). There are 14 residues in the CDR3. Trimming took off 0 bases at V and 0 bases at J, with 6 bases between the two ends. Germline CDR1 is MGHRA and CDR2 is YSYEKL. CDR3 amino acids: CASSQEGSSYEQYF. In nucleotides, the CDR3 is TGCGCCAGCAGCCAAGAGGGGAGCTCCTACGAGCAGTACTTC.